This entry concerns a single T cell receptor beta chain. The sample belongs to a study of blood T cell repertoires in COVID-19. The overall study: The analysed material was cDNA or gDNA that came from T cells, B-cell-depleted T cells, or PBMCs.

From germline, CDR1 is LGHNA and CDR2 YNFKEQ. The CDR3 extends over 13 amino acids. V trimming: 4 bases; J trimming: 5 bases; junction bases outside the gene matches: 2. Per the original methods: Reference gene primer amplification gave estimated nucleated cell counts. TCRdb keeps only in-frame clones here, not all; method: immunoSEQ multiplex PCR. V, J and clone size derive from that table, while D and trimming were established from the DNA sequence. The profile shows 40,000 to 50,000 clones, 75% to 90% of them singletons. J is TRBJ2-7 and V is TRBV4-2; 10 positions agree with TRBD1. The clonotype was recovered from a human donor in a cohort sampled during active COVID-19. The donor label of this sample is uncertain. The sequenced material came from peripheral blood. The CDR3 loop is CASSRDRGDEQYF. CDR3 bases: TGTGCCAGCAGCCGGGACAGGGGCGACGAGCAGTACTTC.